A selection of T cell receptor beta chains follows, all from one sample in a study of PD-L1 blockade in urothelial cancer. Sequenced by immunoSEQ multiplex PCR; TCRdb stores in-frame clones only, minus some. The sample yields some 51,000 clones, around 87% seen once. The starting material was PBMCs, obtained around atezolizumab (anti-PD-L1) treatment. These receptors all come from a man in his 60s with urothelial cancer. The conserved cysteine and the conserved F or W are not part of the CDR3 here. A clone size is listed for some rows: how often the clone was seen (once, few, many), or a class if it is expanded.

V gene: TRBV7-9; clone size: NA; CDR3 length: 14; CDR3 protein: ASSLALAGFTDTQY
V gene: TRBV28; clone size: once; CDR3 length: 15; CDR3 protein: ASSKWRVGTSTDTQY
V gene: TRBV14; clone size: NA; CDR3 length: 14; CDR3 protein: ASSHLLGTGTNEQF
V gene: TRBV12-5; clone size: NA; CDR3 length: 14; CDR3 protein: ASGLVLRGGADEQF
V gene: TRBV5-8; clone size: NA; CDR3 length: 11; CDR3 protein: ASSDLAYNEQF
V gene: TRBV5-6; clone size: NA; CDR3 length: 13; CDR3 protein: ASSFRRALNTEAF
V gene: TRBV5-5; clone size: NA; CDR3 length: 13; CDR3 protein: ASSVLQGAGEKLF
V gene: TRBV7-9; clone size: NA; CDR3 length: 13; CDR3 protein: ASSYDRGTNYGYT
V gene: TRBV7-3; clone size: NA; CDR3 length: 13; CDR3 protein: ASGPGQAVPGELF
V gene: TRBV4-3; clone size: NA; CDR3 length: 15; CDR3 protein: ASSQETGTSVVDTQY
V gene: TRBV28; clone size: NA; CDR3 length: 14; CDR3 protein: ASSSPGRGYSQPQH
V gene: TRBV10-2; clone size: NA; CDR3 length: 13; CDR3 protein: ASSVGGQGHNEQF
V gene: TRBV5-8; clone size: once; CDR3 length: 12; CDR3 protein: ASSLQGAYSPLH
V gene: TRBV10-2; clone size: NA; CDR3 length: 13; CDR3 protein: ASVLTSGGSWELF
V gene: TRBV30; clone size: NA; CDR3 length: 13; CDR3 protein: ASGQGTAGGQPQH
V gene: TRBV11-2; clone size: once; CDR3 length: 13; CDR3 protein: ASRDGTGWGNTIY
V gene: TRBV2; clone size: NA; CDR3 length: 12; CDR3 protein: ASMLAGSLDTQY
V gene: TRBV28; clone size: NA; CDR3 length: 12; CDR3 protein: ASTSPTGRIEQF
V gene: TRBV7-6; clone size: once; CDR3 length: 15; CDR3 protein: ASSLGASGTQYNEQF
V gene: TRBV19; clone size: NA; CDR3 length: 14; CDR3 protein: ASSMASGSAPYEQY
V gene: TRBV4-2; clone size: NA; CDR3 length: 18; CDR3 protein: ASSQVPSGRFRGSYNEQF
V gene: TRBV5-1; clone size: NA; CDR3 length: 13; CDR3 protein: ASSPGTGQTGELF